This T cell receptor (beta chain) originates from a study of cytomegalovirus exposure and HLA in healthy donors. Points from the study as a whole: Information on immune exposure was restricted to one variable (CMV serostatus).

The study ran its PCR with 60 Vbeta and 13 Jbeta primers. TCRdb keeps only in-frame clones here, not all; method: immunoSEQ multiplex PCR. Recorded for this sample: around 50,000 clones. As regards this clone: The antigen is undetermined.

The TCR comes from a woman aged 25 to 39 in good health and CMV-seropositive. Sequenced sample: PBMCs.

As DNA, the CDR3 is TGTGCCAGCAGCCCCCCAGGACTAGCGGGAGTAGCGAACACCGGGGAGCTGTTTTTT. Protein product: CASSPPGLAGVANTGELFF. This chain joins TRBV7-9 and TRBJ2-2; 13 positions match TRBD2. CDR3 size: 19 residues. The trim removed 5 bases at V and 0 bases at J, leaving 9 bases unmatched. Germline lookup yields CDR1 SEHNR and CDR2 FQNEAQ (reference sequence).